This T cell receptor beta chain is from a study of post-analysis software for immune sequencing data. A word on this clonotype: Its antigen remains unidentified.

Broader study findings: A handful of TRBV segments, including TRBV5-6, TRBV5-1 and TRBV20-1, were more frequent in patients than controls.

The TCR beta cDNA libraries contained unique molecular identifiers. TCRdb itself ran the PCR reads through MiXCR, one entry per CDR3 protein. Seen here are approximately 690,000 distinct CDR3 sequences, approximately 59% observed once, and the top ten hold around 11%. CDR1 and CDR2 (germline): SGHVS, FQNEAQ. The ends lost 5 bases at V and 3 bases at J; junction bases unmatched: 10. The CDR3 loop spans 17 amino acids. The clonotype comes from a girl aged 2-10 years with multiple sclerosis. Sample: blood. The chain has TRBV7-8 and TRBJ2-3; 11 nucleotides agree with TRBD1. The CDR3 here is CASSTGDRGFGTDTQYF. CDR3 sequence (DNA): TGTGCCAGCAGCACGGGGGACAGGGGGTTTGGAACAGATACGCAGTATTTT.